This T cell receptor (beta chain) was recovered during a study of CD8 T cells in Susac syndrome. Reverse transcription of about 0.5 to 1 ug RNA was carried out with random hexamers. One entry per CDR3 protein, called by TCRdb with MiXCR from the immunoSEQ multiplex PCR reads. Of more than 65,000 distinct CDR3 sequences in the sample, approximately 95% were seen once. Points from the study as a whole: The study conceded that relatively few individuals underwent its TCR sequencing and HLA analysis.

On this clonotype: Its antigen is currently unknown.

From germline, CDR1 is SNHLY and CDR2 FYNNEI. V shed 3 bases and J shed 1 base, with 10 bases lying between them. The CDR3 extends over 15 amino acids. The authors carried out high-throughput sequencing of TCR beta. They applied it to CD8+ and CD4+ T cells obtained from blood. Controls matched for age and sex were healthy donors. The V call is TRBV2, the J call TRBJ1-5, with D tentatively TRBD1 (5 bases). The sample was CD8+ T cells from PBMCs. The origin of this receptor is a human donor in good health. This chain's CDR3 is CASSEWQGSNQPQHF. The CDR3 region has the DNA TGTGCCAGCAGTGAGTGGCAGGGAAGCAATCAGCCCCAGCATTTT.